One T cell receptor (beta chain) is described in this entry. This entry is derived from a study of tumor-infiltrating lymphocytes in primary liver carcinoma. The overall study: In every tissue type, samples returned a similar yield of roughly 3.5 to 8 million productive TCRbeta reads.

From approximately 500 ng total RNA, TCR beta cDNA was generated with a primer in the constant region. Three nested multiplex PCR rounds, a slightly modified ARM-PCR method, built the TCR beta libraries. For around 9 cycles apiece, the opening two PCR rounds ran with TRBV1-TRBV30 forward primers and a C-beta reverse primer. TCRdb reprocessed the multiplex PCR reads with MiXCR, giving one entry per CDR3 protein. The sample lists tens of thousands of distinct CDR3 sequences; roughly 70% were seen once. CDR3 length: 14 amino acids. Germline CDR1 LGHNA, CDR2 YNFKEQ. RNA and DNA were co-extracted from 20-30 mg of unsorted bulk tissue.

The clonotype was recovered from a man aged 40-50 years with primary liver carcinoma and hepatitis B virus infection. This chain links TRBV4-2 with TRBJ2-2, with D possibly called TRBD1 or TRBD2 (5 bases each). Sequenced input: liver tumor tissue from sampling region 4. The subset was: tumor region T4, right-lateral pole. CDR3 nucleotides: TGTGTAAGCAGCCAAGTGGGGGACACCGGGGAGCTGTTTTTT. This encodes CVSSQVGDTGELFF.